This TCR beta chain was identified in a study of T cell responses to AZD1222 COVID-19 vaccine. Findings and caveats of the study: Vaccine-associated CD4 TCRs ranged over spike, dominating at 160-218 and 743-854. Most donors were white British and more were female, and clonal diversity was possibly underestimated. Variant regions that are unmutated are reportedly the target of nearly half of spike-specific TCRs.

Assay used: immunoSEQ multiplex PCR; TCRdb lists only in-frame clones, some missing. The table includes about 100,000 clones, around 87% detected once. The germline V gene has CDR1 LNHDA and CDR2 SQIVND (reference sequence). The V gene lost 5 bases and the J gene lost 1 base, with 8 bases spanning the gap. This CDR3 comprises 13 residues. Comments on this clone: Its antigen is undetermined.

The chain couples TRBV19 to TRBJ1-1; D gene unclear. The sample here was peripheral blood, taken 28 days after the second AZD1222 dose. This clonotype was obtained from an adult who received the AZD1222 COVID-19 vaccine. The CDR3 is CASSGGGNTEAFF. The CDR3 nucleotides read TGTGCCAGTAGTGGCGGTGGGAACACTGAAGCTTTCTTT.